This T cell receptor beta chain originates from a study of Ad26.COV2.S vaccination and SARS-CoV-2 variants. Repertoires were generated with immunoSEQ multiplex PCR, while TCRdb's copy carries only in-frame clones and drops some. The sample holds more than 250,000 clones, over 75% seen once. Treatment given: 15 to 20 received Ad26.COV2.S at low or high dose, single or two shots; 5 received placebo; per-sample allocation not given. After the first vaccine or placebo injection, samples were drawn on day 63. CDR1 GTSNPN and CDR2 SVGIG come from the germline V gene (reference sequence). V dropped 5 bases and J dropped 0; count of bases not matched to a gene: 4. CDR3 length: 14 residues.

This sequence joins TRBV30 and TRBJ1-5; the match to TRBD1 covers 7 bases. This clonotype was sampled from a person aged 18 to 59 who received the Ad26.COV2.S COVID-19 vaccine or a placebo. The source was peripheral blood, collected in a trial of Ad26.COV2.S vaccine versus placebo. The CDR3: CAWAGGNSNQPQHF. The CDR3, as DNA: TGTGCCTGGGCAGGGGGAAATAGCAATCAGCCCCAGCATTTT.